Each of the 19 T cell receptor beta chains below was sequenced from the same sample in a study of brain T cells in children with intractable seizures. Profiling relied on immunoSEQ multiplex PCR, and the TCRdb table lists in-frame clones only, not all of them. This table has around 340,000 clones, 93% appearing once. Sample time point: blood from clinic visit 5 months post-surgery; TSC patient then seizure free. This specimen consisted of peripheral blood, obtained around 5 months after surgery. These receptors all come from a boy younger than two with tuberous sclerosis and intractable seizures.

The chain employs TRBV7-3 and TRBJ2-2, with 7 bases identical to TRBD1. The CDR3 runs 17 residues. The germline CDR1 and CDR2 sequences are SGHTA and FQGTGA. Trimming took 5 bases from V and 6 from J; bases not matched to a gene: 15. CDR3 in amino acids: CASSRTVAGGFAGELFF. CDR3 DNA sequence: TGTGCCAGCAGCCGAACGGTGGCAGGGGGTTTTGCCGGGGAGCTGTTTTTT. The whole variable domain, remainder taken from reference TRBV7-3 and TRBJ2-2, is GAGVSQTPSNKVTEKGKYVELRCDPISGHTALYWYRQSLGQGPEFLIYFQGTGAADDSGLPNDRFFAVRPEGSVSTLKIQRTERGDSAVYLCASSRTVAGGFAGELFFGEGSRLTVL.

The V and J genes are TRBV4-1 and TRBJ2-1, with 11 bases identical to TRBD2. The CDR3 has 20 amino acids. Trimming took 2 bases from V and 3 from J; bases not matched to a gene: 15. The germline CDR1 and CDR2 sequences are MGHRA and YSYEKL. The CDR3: CASSQYRGTSGTTSYNEQFF. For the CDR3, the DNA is TGCGCCAGCAGCCAATATAGGGGGACTAGCGGTACCACGAGCTACAATGAGCAGTTCTTC.

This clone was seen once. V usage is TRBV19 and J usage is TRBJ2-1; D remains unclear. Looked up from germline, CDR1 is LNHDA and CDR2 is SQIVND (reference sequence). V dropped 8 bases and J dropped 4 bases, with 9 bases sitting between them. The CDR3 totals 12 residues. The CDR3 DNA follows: TGTGCCAGTCAAACGGGTTACAATGAGCAGTTCTTC. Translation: CASQTGYNEQFF.

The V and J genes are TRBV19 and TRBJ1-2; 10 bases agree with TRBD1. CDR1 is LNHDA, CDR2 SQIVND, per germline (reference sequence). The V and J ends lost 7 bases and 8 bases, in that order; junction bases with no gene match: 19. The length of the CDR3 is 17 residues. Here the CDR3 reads CASTPGGQGIKIVGYTF. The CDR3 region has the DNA TGTGCCAGTACCCCCGGGGGACAGGGGATAAAAATCGTAGGCTACACCTTC.

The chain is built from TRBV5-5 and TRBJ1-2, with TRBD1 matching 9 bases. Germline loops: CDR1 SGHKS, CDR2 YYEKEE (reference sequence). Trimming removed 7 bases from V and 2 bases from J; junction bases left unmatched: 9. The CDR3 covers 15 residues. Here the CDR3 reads CASRKEGTGNYGYTF. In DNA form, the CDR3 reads TGTGCCAGCCGTAAAGAGGGGACAGGGAACTATGGCTACACCTTC.

CDR3 loop: CASSLGLGGLLHTGELFF. Here the CDR3 DNA reads TGTGCCAGCAGCTTAGGCCTTGGGGGACTGCTACACACCGGGGAGCTGTTTTTT. The chain couples TRBV13 to TRBJ2-2; D possibly corresponds to TRBD2 (6 bases). Germline V gives CDR1 PRHDT, CDR2 FYEKMQ (reference sequence). Trimming shortened V by 0 bases and J by 3 bases, and 17 bases separated the two germline ends. The CDR3 runs 18 residues.

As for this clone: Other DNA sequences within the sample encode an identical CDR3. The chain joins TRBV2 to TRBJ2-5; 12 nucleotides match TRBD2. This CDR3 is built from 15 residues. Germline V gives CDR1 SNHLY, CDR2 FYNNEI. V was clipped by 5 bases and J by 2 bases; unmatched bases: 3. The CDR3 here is CASSPGLAGQETQYF. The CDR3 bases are TGTGCCAGCAGTCCTGGACTAGCGGGGCAAGAGACCCAGTACTTC.

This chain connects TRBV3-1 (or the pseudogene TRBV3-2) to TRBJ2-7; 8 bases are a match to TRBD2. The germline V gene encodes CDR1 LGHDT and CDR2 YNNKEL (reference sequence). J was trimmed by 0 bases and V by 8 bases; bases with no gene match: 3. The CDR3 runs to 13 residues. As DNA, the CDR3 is TGTGCCAGCCGCGGGGGGACCTCCTACGAGCAGTACTTC. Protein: CASRGGTSYEQYF.

The CDR3 coding sequence is TGTGCCAGCAGTAGATCAGGAAACACCATATATTTT. Its protein is CASSRSGNTIYF. The J gene is TRBJ1-3, the V gene TRBV5-6, with D hard to call. The V gene lost 5 bases and the J gene lost 4 bases, with 7 bases spanning the gap. The germline gives CDR1 SGHDT, CDR2 YYEEEE. This CDR3 contains 12 residues.

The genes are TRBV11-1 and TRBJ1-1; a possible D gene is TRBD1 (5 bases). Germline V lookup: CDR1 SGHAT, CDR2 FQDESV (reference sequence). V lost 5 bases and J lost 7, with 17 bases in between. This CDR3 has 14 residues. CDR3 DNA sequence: TGTGCCAGCAGCATAGAAACGGGGGGGGATGAAGCTTTCTTT. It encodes CASSIETGGDEAFF.

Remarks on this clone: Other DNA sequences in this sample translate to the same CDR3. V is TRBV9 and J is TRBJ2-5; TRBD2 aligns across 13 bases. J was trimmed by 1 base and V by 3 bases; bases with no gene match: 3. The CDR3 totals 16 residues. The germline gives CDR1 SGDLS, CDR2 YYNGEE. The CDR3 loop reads CASSGTSGGAQETQYF. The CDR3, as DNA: TGTGCCAGCAGCGGAACTAGCGGGGGGGCCCAAGAGACCCAGTACTTC. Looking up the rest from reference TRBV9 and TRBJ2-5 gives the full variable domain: DSGVTQTPKHLITATGQRVTLRCSPRSGDLSVYWYQQSLDQGLQFLIQYYNGEERAKGNILERFSAQQFPDLHSELNLSSLELGDSALYFCASSGTSGGAQETQYFGPGTRLLVL.

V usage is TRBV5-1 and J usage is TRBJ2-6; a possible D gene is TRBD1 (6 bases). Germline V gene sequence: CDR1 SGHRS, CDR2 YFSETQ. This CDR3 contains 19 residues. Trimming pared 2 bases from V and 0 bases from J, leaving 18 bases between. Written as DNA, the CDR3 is TGCGCCAGCAGCTTTAAGACAGGCTATCTTCACTCTGGGGCCAACGTCCTGACTTTC. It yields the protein CASSFKTGYLHSGANVLTF.

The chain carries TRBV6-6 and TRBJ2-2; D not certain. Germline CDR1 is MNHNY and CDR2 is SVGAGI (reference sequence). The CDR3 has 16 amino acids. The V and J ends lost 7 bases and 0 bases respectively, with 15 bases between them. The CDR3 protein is CASIAQLPSNTGELFF. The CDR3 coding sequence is TGTGCCAGCATAGCACAGCTACCGTCGAACACCGGGGAGCTGTTTTTT.

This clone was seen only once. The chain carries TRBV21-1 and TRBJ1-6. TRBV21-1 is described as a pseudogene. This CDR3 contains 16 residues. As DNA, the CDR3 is TGTGCCAGCAGCAAAGCCCTAGGACGGTATAATTCACCCCTCCACTTT. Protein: CASSKALGRYNSPLHF.

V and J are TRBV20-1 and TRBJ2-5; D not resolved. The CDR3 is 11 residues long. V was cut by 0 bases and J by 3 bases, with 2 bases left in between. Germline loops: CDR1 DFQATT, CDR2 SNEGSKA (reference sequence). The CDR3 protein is CSAREKETQYF. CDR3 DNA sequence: TGCAGTGCTAGAGAAAAAGAGACCCAGTACTTC.

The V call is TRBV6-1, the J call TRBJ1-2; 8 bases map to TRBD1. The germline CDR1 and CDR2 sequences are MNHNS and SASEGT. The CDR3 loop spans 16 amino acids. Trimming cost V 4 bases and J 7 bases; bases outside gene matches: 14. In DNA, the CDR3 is TGTGCCAGCAGTGGGCGGTGGACAGGGAGGGTAGGTGGCTACACCTTC. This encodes CASSGRWTGRVGGYTF.

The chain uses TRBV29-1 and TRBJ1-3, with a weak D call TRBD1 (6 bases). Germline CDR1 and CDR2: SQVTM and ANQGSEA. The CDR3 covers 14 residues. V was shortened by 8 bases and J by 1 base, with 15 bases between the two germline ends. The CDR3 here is CSTQGHGSGNTIYF. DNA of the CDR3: TGCAGCACCCAGGGGCACGGATCTGGAAACACCATATATTTT.

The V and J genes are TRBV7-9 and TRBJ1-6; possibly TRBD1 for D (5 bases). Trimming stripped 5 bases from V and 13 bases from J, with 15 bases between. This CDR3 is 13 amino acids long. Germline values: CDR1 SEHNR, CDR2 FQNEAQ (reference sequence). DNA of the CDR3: TGTGCCAGCAGCCAGATGGGGGTTCGCCCCCTCCACTTT. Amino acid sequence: CASSQMGVRPLHF.

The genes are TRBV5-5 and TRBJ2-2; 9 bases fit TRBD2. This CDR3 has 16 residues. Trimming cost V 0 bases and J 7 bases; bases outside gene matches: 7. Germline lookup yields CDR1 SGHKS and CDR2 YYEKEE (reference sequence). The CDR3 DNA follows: TGTGCCAGCAGCTTGGGACTAGCGGAGTGGGGCGGGGAGCTGTTTTTT. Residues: CASSLGLAEWGGELFF.